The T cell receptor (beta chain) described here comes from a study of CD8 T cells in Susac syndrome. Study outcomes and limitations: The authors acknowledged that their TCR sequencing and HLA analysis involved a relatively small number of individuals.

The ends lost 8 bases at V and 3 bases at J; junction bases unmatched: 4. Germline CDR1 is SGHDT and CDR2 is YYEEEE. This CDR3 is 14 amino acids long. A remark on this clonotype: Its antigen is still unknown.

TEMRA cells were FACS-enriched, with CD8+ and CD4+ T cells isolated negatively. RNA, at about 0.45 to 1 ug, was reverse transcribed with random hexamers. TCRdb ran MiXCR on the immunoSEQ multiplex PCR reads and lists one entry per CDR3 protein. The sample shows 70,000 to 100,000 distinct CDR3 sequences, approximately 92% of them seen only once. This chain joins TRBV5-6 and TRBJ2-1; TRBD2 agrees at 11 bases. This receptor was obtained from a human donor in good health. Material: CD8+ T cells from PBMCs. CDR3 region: CASNSGGGYNEQFF. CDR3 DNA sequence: TGTGCCAGTAATAGCGGGGGGGGCTACAATGAGCAGTTCTTC. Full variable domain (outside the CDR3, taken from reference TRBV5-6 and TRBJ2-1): DAGVTQSPTHLIKTRGQQVTLRCSPKSGHDTVSWYQQALGQGPQFIFQYYEEEERQRGNFPDRFSGHQFPNYSSELNVNALLLGDSALYLCASNSGGGYNEQFFGPGTRLTVL.